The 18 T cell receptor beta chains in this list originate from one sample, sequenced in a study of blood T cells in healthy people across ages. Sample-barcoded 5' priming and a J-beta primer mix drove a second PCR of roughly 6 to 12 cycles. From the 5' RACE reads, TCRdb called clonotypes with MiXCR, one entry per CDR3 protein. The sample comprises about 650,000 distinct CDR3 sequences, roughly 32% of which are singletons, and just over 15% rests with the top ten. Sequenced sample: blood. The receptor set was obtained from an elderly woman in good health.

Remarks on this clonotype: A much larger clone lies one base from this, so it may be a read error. CDR3 nucleotide sequence: TGCGCCAGCAGCTTGGGTCGGCTAGCGGGGGGCTACACAGATACGCAGTATTTT. It encodes CASSLGRLAGGYTDTQYF. The chain is built from TRBV5-1 and TRBJ2-3; 11 bases match TRBD2. CDR1 SGHRS and CDR2 YFSETQ come from the germline V gene. J was trimmed by 2 bases and V by 0 bases; bases with no gene match: 8. The CDR3 contains 18 residues.

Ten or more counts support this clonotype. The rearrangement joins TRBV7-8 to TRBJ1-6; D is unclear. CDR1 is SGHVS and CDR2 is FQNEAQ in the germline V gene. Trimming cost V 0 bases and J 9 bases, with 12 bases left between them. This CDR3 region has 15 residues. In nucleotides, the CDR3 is TGTGCCAGCAGCTTAGCGGTGACGAGGGCTTCACCCCTCCACTTT. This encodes CASSLAVTRASPLHF.

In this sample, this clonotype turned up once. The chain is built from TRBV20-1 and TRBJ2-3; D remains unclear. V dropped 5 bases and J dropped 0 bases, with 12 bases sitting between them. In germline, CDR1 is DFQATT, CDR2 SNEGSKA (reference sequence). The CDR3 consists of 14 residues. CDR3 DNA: TGCAGTGCTCCGCAAGCAGCTAGCACAGATACGCAGTATTTT. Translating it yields CSAPQAASTDTQYF.

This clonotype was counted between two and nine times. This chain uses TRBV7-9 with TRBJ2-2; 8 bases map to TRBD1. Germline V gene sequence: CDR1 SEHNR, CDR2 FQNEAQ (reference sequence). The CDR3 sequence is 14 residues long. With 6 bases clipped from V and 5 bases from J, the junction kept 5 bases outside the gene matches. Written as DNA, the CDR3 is TGTGCCAGCAGGTGGACAGGGTCAACCGGGGAGCTGTTTTTT. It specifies CASRWTGSTGELFF. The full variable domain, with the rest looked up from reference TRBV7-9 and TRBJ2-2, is DTGVSQNPRHKITKRGQNVTFRCDPISEHNRLYWYRQTLGQGPEFLTYFQNEAQLEKSRLLSDRFSAERPKGSFSTLEIQRTEQGDSAMYLCASRWTGSTGELFFGEGSRLTVL.

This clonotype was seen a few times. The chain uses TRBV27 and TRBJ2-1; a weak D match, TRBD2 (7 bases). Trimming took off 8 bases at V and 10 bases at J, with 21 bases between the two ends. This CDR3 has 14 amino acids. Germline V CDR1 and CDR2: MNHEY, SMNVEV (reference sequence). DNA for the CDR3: TGTGCCAGCCAACCGGGACGGGGGGCCGGGGAGCAGTTCTTC. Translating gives CASQPGRGAGEQFF.

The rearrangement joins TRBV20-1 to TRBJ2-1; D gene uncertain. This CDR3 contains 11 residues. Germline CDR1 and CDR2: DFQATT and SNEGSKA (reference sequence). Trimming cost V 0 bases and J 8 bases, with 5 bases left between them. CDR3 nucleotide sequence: TGCAGTGCTAGAGATCGATATGAGCAGTTCTTC. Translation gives CSARDRYEQFF.

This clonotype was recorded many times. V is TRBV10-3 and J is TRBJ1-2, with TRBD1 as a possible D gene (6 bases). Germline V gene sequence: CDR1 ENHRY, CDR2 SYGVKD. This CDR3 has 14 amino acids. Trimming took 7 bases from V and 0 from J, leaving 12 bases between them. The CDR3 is CAIKGQGSNYGYTF. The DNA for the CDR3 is TGTGCCATCAAAGGGCAGGGGTCTAACTATGGCTACACCTTC.

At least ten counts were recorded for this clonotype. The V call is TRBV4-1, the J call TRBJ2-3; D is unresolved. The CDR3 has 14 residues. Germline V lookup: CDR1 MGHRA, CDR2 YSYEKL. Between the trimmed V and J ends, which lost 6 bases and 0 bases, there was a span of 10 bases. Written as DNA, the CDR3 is TGCGCCAGCAGAAATCAAGCAAGCACAGATACGCAGTATTTT. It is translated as CASRNQASTDTQYF.

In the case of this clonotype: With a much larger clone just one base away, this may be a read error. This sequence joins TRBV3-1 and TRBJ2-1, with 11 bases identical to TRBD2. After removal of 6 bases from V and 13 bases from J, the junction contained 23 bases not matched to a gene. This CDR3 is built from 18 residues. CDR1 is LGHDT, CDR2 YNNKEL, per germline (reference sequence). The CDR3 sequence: CASRSSGGGLKPSETQFF. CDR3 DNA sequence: TGTGCCAGCAGAAGTAGCGGGGGGGGCCTGAAACCGTCAGAGACCCAGTTCTTC.

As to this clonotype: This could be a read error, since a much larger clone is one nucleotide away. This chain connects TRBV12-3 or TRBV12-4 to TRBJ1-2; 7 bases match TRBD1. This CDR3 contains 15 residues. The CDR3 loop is CASSVAAGGSNGYTF. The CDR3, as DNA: TGTGCCAGCAGTGTAGCCGCAGGGGGAAGTAATGGCTACACCTTC.

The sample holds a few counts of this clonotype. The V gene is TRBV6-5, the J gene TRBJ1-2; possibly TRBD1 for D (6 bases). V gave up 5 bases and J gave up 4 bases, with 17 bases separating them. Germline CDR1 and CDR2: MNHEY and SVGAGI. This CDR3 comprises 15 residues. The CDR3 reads CASSPGQRASYGYTF. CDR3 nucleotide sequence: TGTGCCAGCAGTCCCGGACAGAGAGCTAGCTATGGCTACACCTTC.

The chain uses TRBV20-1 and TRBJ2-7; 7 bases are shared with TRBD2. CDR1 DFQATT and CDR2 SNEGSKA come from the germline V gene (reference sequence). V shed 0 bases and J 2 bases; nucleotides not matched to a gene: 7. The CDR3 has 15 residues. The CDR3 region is CSARERASGPYEQYF. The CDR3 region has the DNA TGCAGTGCTAGAGAACGAGCTAGCGGTCCCTACGAGCAGTACTTC.

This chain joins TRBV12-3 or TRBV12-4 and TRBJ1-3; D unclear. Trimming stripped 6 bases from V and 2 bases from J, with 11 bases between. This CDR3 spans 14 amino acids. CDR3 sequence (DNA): TGTGCCAGCAGGGAAAGGGCTACTGGAAACACCATATATTTT. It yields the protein CASRERATGNTIYF.

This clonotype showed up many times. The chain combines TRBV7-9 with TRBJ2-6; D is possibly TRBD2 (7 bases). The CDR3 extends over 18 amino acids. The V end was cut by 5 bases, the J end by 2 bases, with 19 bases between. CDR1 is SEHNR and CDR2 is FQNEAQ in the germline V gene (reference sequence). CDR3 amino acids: CASSPVRLAGAGANVLTF. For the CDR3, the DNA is TGTGCCAGCAGCCCGGTTCGACTAGCAGGGGCTGGGGCCAACGTCCTGACTTTC.

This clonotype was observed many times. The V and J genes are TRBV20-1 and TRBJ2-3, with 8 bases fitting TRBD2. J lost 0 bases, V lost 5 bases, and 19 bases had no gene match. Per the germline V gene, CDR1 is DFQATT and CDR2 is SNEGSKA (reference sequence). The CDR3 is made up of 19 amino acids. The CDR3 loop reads CSAGSFLAGGLISTDTQYF. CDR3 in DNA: TGCAGTGCTGGCAGCTTTTTGGCGGGGGGCCTTATTAGCACAGATACGCAGTATTTT.

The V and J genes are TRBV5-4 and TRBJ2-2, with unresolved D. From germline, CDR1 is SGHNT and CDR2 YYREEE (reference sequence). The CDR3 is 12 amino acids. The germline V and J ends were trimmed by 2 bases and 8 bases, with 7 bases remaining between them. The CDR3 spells CASSFSEGELFF. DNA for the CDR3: TGTGCCAGCAGCTTTTCAGAAGGGGAGCTGTTTTTT.

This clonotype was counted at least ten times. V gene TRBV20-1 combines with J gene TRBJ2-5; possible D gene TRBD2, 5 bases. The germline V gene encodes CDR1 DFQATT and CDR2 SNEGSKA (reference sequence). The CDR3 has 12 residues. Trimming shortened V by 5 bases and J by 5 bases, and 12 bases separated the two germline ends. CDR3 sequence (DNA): TGCAGTGCTCAACGGAGAGGGGAGACCCAGTACTTC. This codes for CSAQRRGETQYF.

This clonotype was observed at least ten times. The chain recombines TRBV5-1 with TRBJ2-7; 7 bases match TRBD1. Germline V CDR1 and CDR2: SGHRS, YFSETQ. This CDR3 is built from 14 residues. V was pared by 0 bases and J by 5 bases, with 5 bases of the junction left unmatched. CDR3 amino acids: CASSLGYGTDEQYF. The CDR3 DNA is TGCGCCAGCAGCTTGGGGTATGGGACAGACGAGCAGTACTTC.